Listed below are T cell receptor beta chains from one sample, sequenced in a study of beta chain features in type 1 diabetes. Profiling relied on immunoSEQ multiplex PCR, and the TCRdb table lists in-frame clones only, not all of them. Among roughly 300,000 clones listed, roughly an eighth were seen once. The specimen was naive CD4+ T cells from blood. All receptors come from a man aged 25-40 years with type 1 diabetes. Each CDR3 is given with its conserved first and last residue. The order of the fields is D gene, CDR3 length, J gene, clone size, V gene, CDR3 DNA, CDR3 protein. A D gene is named only where the DNA matches it firmly. Not all rows give a size; the values are once, few, many and, for expanded clones, a class.

D: .; length: 15; J: TRBJ1-3; size: .; V: TRBV5-1; DNA: TGCGCCAGCAGCGGAGGACAGCACTCTGGAAACACCATATATTTT; CDR3: CASSGGQHSGNTIYF
D: .; length: 16; J: TRBJ2-3; size: few; V: TRBV7-2; DNA: TGTGCCAGCAGCCCACAGGGAACTTCCTACACAGATACGCAGTATTTT; CDR3: CASSPQGTSYTDTQYF
D: TRBD2; length: 15; J: TRBJ2-3; size: few; V: TRBV4-2; DNA: TGTGCCAGCAGCCCTTCGGGTCTAGCGGACGATACGCAGTATTTT; CDR3: CASSPSGLADDTQYF
D: .; length: 13; J: TRBJ1-1; size: few; V: TRBV7-9; DNA: TGTGCCAGCAGACTCCAGGGTAGCACTGAAGCTTTCTTT; CDR3: CASRLQGSTEAFF
D: TRBD2; length: 16; J: TRBJ2-1; size: many; V: TRBV4-3; DNA: TGCGCCAGCAGCCAAGTGGGCAGCGGGAGGGACAATGAGCAGTTCTTC; CDR3: CASSQVGSGRDNEQFF
D: .; length: 15; J: TRBJ2-7; size: .; V: TRBV7-9; DNA: TGTGCCAGCAGTAAAGGGAACAGGGTTTACACCGAGCAGTACTTC; CDR3: CASSKGNRVYTEQYF
D: .; length: 12; J: TRBJ1-1; size: few; V: TRBV28; DNA: TGTGCCACCACCATCGGGGGCACTGAAGCTTTCTTT; CDR3: CATTIGGTEAFF
D: .; length: 13; J: TRBJ2-1; size: .; V: TRBV2; DNA: TGTGCCAGCAGTCGCGGCCTTGTCGATGAGCAGTTCTTC; CDR3: CASSRGLVDEQFF
D: TRBD2; length: 13; J: TRBJ2-5; size: few; V: TRBV19; DNA: TGTGCCAGTAGTATCGGGACTAGCGGAACCCAGTACTTC; CDR3: CASSIGTSGTQYF
D: TRBD1; length: 15; J: TRBJ1-1; size: few; V: TRBV7-3; DNA: TGTGCCAGCAGCTTAACGGGACAGGGAGACACTGAAGCTTTCTTT; CDR3: CASSLTGQGDTEAFF
D: .; length: 15; J: TRBJ2-1; size: few; V: TRBV27; DNA: TGTGCCAGCAGTTCATCGACAGGCGATTACAATGAGCAGTTCTTC; CDR3: CASSSSTGDYNEQFF
D: TRBD2; length: 15; J: TRBJ2-7; size: .; V: TRBV27; DNA: TGTGCCAGCAATCGTCGCGGGAGGGCCAACTACGAGCAGTACTTC; CDR3: CASNRRGRANYEQYF
D: TRBD2; length: 15; J: TRBJ2-7; size: .; V: TRBV7-2; DNA: TGTGCCAGCAGCAAAACTAGCGGCCTCTCCTACGAGCAGTACTTC; CDR3: CASSKTSGLSYEQYF
D: TRBD2; length: 15; J: TRBJ2-1; size: few; V: TRBV5-1; DNA: TGCGCCAGCAGCTTGGTGACGGGAGGGTACAATGAGCAGTTCTTC; CDR3: CASSLVTGGYNEQFF
D: .; length: 15; J: TRBJ2-3; size: few; V: TRBV5-4; DNA: TGCGCCAGCAGCCAAGACACCTCGAGTCGGAATACGCAGTATTTT; CDR3: CASSQDTSSRNTQYF
D: .; length: 14; J: TRBJ1-5; size: .; V: TRBV18; DNA: TGTGCCAGCTCACCACAAGAACGGGATAAGCCCCAGCATTTT; CDR3: CASSPQERDKPQHF
D: .; length: 13; J: TRBJ2-3; size: few; V: TRBV25-1; DNA: TGTGCCAGCAGTGCCACGAACGGAGATACGCAGTATTTT; CDR3: CASSATNGDTQYF
D: .; length: 16; J: TRBJ2-1; size: few; V: TRBV18; DNA: TGTGCCAGCTCACCAGATATGGGGAGCTCCTACAATGAGCAGTTCTTC; CDR3: CASSPDMGSSYNEQFF
D: .; length: 15; J: TRBJ1-5; size: .; V: TRBV30; DNA: TGTGCCTGGACTAGCAGAGCGTATAGCAATCAGCCCCAGCATTTT; CDR3: CAWTSRAYSNQPQHF
D: .; length: 12; J: TRBJ1-5; size: .; V: TRBV6-1; DNA: TGTGCCAGCAGGGAAACAGGTCAGCCCCAGCATTTT; CDR3: CASRETGQPQHF
D: TRBD1; length: 15; J: TRBJ1-1; size: .; V: TRBV29-1; DNA: TGCAGCGTCGATCTCCGGGACAGGATTGGCAGTGAAGCTTTCTTT; CDR3: CSVDLRDRIGSEAFF
D: .; length: 16; J: TRBJ2-1; size: .; V: TRBV28; DNA: TGTGCCAGCGGGTGGGGCCCCCAAAGCTCCTACAATGAGCAGTTCTTC; CDR3: CASGWGPQSSYNEQFF
D: .; length: 16; J: TRBJ1-1; size: few; V: TRBV4-3; DNA: TGCGCCAGCAGCCCCGGGGGGGGCAGGTTGAACACTGAAGCTTTCTTT; CDR3: CASSPGGGRLNTEAFF
D: TRBD1; length: 14; J: TRBJ2-2; size: .; V: TRBV7-9; DNA: TGTGCCAGCAGCCCACAGGGGGTTGCCGGGGAGCTGTTTTTT; CDR3: CASSPQGVAGELFF
D: .; length: 13; J: TRBJ1-1; size: few; V: TRBV15; DNA: TGTGCCACCTCGGGATCCTCGGGCACTGAAGCTTTCTTT; CDR3: CATSGSSGTEAFF
D: TRBD2; length: 15; J: TRBJ2-1; size: few; V: TRBV2; DNA: TGTGCCAGCATGCCTAGCGGGAGCTCCTACAATGAGCAGTTCTTC; CDR3: CASMPSGSSYNEQFF
D: .; length: 11; J: TRBJ1-1; size: .; V: TRBV28; DNA: TGTGCCAGCTCCCAGAACACTGAAGCTTTCTTT; CDR3: CASSQNTEAFF
D: TRBD2; length: 16; J: TRBJ2-1; size: .; V: TRBV7-3; DNA: TGTGCCAGCAGCTTATCTAGCGGGAGTACTCCCAATGAGCAGTTCTTC; CDR3: CASSLSSGSTPNEQFF
D: .; length: 14; J: TRBJ1-2; size: few; V: TRBV28; DNA: TGTGCCAGCAGTCTCGGAGGGAAAAGATATGGCTACACCTTC; CDR3: CASSLGGKRYGYTF